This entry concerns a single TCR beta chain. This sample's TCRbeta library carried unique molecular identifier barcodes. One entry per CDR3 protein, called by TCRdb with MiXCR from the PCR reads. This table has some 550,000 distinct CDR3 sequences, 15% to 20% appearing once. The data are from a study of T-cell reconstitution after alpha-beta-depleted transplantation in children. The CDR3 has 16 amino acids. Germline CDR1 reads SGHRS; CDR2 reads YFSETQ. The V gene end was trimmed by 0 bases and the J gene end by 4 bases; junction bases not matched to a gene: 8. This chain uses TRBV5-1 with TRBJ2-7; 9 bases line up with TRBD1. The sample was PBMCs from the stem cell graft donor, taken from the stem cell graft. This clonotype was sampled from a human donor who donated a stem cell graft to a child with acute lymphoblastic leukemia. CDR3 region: CASSLGAPGQGYEQYF. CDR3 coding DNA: TGCGCCAGCAGCTTGGGGGCCCCGGGACAGGGTTACGAGCAGTACTTC.